This entry is about one TCR beta chain. In its sample, this clonotype was seen many times. No cognate antigen has been identified for it. Base qualities are not at hand, and no much larger clone is one base apart. The data are from a study of HIV-infected patients and healthy controls (dated by TCRdb to the mid-2010s). Background on the whole study: After three months of therapy, CD4 counts in about 90% of the 16 patients increased to a modest but significant degree while remaining below normal ranges. The CD4:CD8 ratio rose slightly, whereas CD8 counts showed no consistent shift during early therapy. An undetectable viral load was attained by 11 of 16 patients by the second bleed and by all patients after a further year of therapy. Patients lacked overall T-cell lymphocytopenia, and total CDR3 counts per chain did not differ significantly from controls. Whether deep TCR repertoire sequencing of small blood samples from HIV patients could capture immune perturbation and reconstitution was tested in the study.

Follow-up blood was drawn from HIV-infected patients roughly three months, about 14 weeks, after the initiation of antiretroviral therapy. Whole blood was used without cell fractionation, so all unsorted peripheral T cells were reflected in the repertoire. For RNA extraction, around 2.5 ml of peripheral blood was collected into Tempus tubes. Patients with febrile or AIDS-related illness, tumors, hepatitis B or C coinfection, immunomodulatory therapy, recent vaccination or treatment interruptions were excluded from enrollment. Residual genomic DNA was removed with the TURBO-DNase kit and globin mRNA was depleted with GLOBINclear. The cysteine opens and the phenylalanine closes a CDR3 of 13 amino acids. The read is trimmed to its CDR3 DNA, 39 bases read in frame from base 1. Taken from the germline V gene (reference sequence), the CDR1 and CDR2 loops are SEHNR and FQNEAQ. Cut back by 4 bases and 8 bases, the V and J ends lie 11 bases apart.

The study at large found these results: In the study, no determination of donor HLA types was made. By Jaccard index and by the count of highly shared sequences, healthy controls shared more CDR3s between individuals than HIV+ patients did. The therapy captured by the treated samples lasted only roughly twelve weeks, arguably too short a period to observe immune reconstitution given low adult thymic output. Compared with untreated HIV+ repertoires, healthy control repertoires had roughly threefold more distinct CDR3s and a higher Shannon diversity. Mean usage differed significantly between HIV-infected patients and controls for eight alpha and eight beta V genes. MAIT cell alpha-chain CDR3s were found at high frequency in healthy controls but were severely depleted in HIV+ repertoires. The use of whole blood limited sequencing depth and precluded separation of the dynamics of distinct T-cell subpopulations. Rare events from HIV-infected data received too much weight under size-matching, and comparisons were complicated by unequal numbers of distinct sequences between patients and controls. HIV-infected repertoires showed significantly elevated mean Gini indices relative to controls, which possibly reflects oligoclonality. The study cohorts differed slightly in age and sex profile, but those differences did not account for the observed differences in diversity. Size-matched repertoire data did not replicate the apparent post-therapy recovery of the Gini index in HIV-infected patients. HIV-associated CDR3s exhibited a significant reduction in frequency during therapy, whereas CMV-associated CDR3s exhibited no significant change, although the majority increased in frequency. Alpha-beta chain pairing was not determined in the samples. A major limit on how widely the findings apply, in the view of the authors, was that only sixteen HIV-infected individuals were processed.

SuperScript III was used to reverse transcribe 500 ng RNA with primers targeting the alpha and beta constant regions. Alpha and beta chain libraries were generated separately via chain-specific third strand synthesis with multiplexing indices. The protocol used a single primer pair to amplify all rearrangements within a chain, which avoided primer bias, and attached molecular barcodes to each cDNA molecule. Purified cDNA was ligated with T4 RNA Ligase 1 onto a 5' RACE adapter bearing a random hexamer and the SP2 sequencing primer site. Second strand synthesis was primed from the SP2 site with Phusion polymerase, using slow temperature ramps to favor optimal annealing. Joined together, two random hexamer sequences that had both been added before amplification formed the 12-nucleotide barcode of each molecule. A short first PCR added P5 and P7 adapter elements plus a second index, followed by an approximately 24-cycle amplification PCR with P5s and P7 primers. The libraries went through around 28 PCR cycles in total, were quantified on a Qubit, were sized on a Bioanalyzer, and were diluted to around 3.7 nM. Sequencing of the normalized libraries was done on an Illumina MiSeq using 2 x 250 paired-end kits. Into approximately 9.3 ul Tris-Cl, the reverse transcription reactions were eluted following cleanup on MinElute columns. Adapter ligations were incubated for 20 to 25 hours at 16 degrees C and subsequently purified with AMPure XP beads at a 1:1 ratio. The authors' analysis ran thus. Demultiplexed FASTQ files were processed with a modified Decombinator that output V, J, insert and barcode information. Sequences that shared a barcode but differed from the dominant sequence were discarded as errors, and original cDNA molecules were estimated by counting barcodes clustered at Levenshtein distance 3. Downstream analyses used R packages ineq, vegan, igraph and RCytoscape, with IMGT nomenclature and CDR3 definitions. V gene usage was computed over distinct sequences, each TCR counted once to avoid skew from clonal expansion. Within a donor, similarity networks joined unique CDR3 amino acid sequences in every case where two of them were separated by a single Levenshtein edit. In the repertoires, a search was made for a compiled set of published HIV-specific CDR3s (around 95 alpha, 700 or so beta) and CMV-specific CDR3s (approximately 13 alpha, around 230 beta). It was shown by random subsampling to size-matched repertoires that the decreased diversity of patients was not caused by their lower sequence numbers. In TCRdb, the public reads were trimmed at Q25 with fastp and aligned with MiXCR, with productive beta chains retained. Merged by CDR3 protein, the rows form single entries marked with the most common genes and DNA. TCRdb, not the authors, supplied the V and J calls. The table for this sample lists 15,000 to 20,000 distinct CDR3 sequences; roughly 8.7% of them were counted only once. Approximately 21% of the sample is taken by the ten largest.

This receptor was taken from an adult with HIV infection. Rearrangement joined TRBV7-9 to TRBJ1-4; the D gene is perhaps TRBD1, on 5 matching bases. This specimen was blood, taken during antiretroviral therapy. The CDR3 reads CASSSQGGEKLFF. The sequence in DNA is TGTGCCAGCAGCTCCCAGGGAGGGGAAAAACTGTTTTTT. Joined to the reference TRBV7-9 and TRBJ1-4 proteins, this CDR3 gives the full variable domain: DTGVSQNPRHKITKRGQNVTFRCDPISEHNRLYWYRQTLGQGPEFLTYFQNEAQLEKSRLLSDRFSAERPKGSFSTLEIQRTEQGDSAMYLCASSSQGGEKLFFGSGTQLSVL.